The 25 T cell receptor beta chains reported below all come from one sample, sequenced in a study of Graves' ophthalmopathy and Graves' hyperthyroidism. Amplification of the TCR beta CDR3 regions used RNA transcripts (as template). The authors performed first-round RT-PCR with HTBI primers and then a second-round multiplex PCR. TCRdb re-derived calls from the multiplex PCR reads in MiXCR, one entry per CDR3 protein. The table shows about 590,000 distinct CDR3 sequences, with just under 40% occurring only once. What was sequenced was peripheral blood or thyroid tissue (not recorded which). The source is an adult man with Graves' hyperthyroidism.

The chain carries TRBV19 and TRBJ2-2, with unresolved D. Germline loops: CDR1 LNHDA, CDR2 SQIVND (reference sequence). Trimming took off 7 bases at V and 7 bases at J, with 10 bases between the two ends. The CDR3 extends over 12 amino acids. The chain's CDR3 is CASNPRDGELFF. CDR3 DNA: TGTGCCAGTAATCCACGAGACGGGGAGCTGTTTTTT.

This clonotype was picked up one time. The chain combines TRBV2 with TRBJ1-2, with no clear D. The CDR3 runs 11 residues. With 3 bases removed from V and 5 bases from J, the gap between germline ends came to 4 bases. Germline values: CDR1 SNHLY, CDR2 FYNNEI. The CDR3 nucleotides read TGTGCCAGCAGTGACTGGTATGGCTACACCTTC. Residues: CASSDWYGYTF.

This chain joins TRBV12-3 or TRBV12-4 and TRBJ2-2; 16 nucleotides agree with TRBD2. The V gene end was trimmed by 6 bases and the J gene end by 9 bases; junction bases not matched to a gene: 13. There are 18 residues in the CDR3. In DNA form, the CDR3 reads TGTGCCAGCAGCCAAGTGGGACTAGCGGGAGGGGCGGTCTGGGAGCTGTTTTTT. Translation gives CASSQVGLAGGAVWELFF.

Ten or more counts support this clonotype. This chain uses TRBV20-1 with TRBJ1-4; 11 positions agree with TRBD1. V dropped 4 bases and J dropped 3; count of bases not matched to a gene: 7. Germline V gene sequence: CDR1 DFQATT, CDR2 SNEGSKA (reference sequence). This CDR3 region has 16 residues. DNA for the CDR3: TGCAGTGCTATCTGGACAGGGGGCTTGTCTAATGAAAAACTGTTTTTT. Translation gives CSAIWTGGLSNEKLFF.

The table lists this clonotype with many counts. The chain recombines TRBV11-2 with TRBJ2-7; 9 bases line up with TRBD1. The germline V gene has CDR1 SGHAT and CDR2 FQNNGV. The CDR3 is 13 amino acids. The J segment lost 4 bases and the V segment lost 10 bases, leaving 8 bases of the junction unmatched. Written as DNA, the CDR3 is TGTGCCACGGGGACAGGGCTCCGTTACGAGCAGTACTTC. Translating gives CATGTGLRYEQYF.

The chain is built from TRBV7-9 and TRBJ2-7; a possible D gene is TRBD2 (6 bases). Germline V lookup: CDR1 SEHNR, CDR2 FQNEAQ (reference sequence). This CDR3 has 17 residues. The V and J ends lost 5 bases and 11 bases respectively, with 31 bases between them. The CDR3 DNA reads TGTGCCAGCAGCCTACCCCCGGCAGGGCAGGGCCTACGGGAGAAGTACTTC. It specifies CASSLPPAGQGLREKYF.

The J gene is TRBJ2-3, the V gene TRBV10-2, with a tentative D call TRBD2 (7 bases). V lost 5 bases and J 6 bases, leaving 18 bases between the germline ends. Germline loops: CDR1 WSHSY, CDR2 SAAADI. The CDR3 runs 15 residues. The CDR3 coding sequence is TGCGCCAGCAGTAACACGGGGGGCGAGTGGGATACGCAGTATTTT. It is translated as CASSNTGGEWDTQYF.

The table lists this clonotype with many counts. The V call is TRBV10-3, the J call TRBJ2-2; TRBD2 agrees at 7 bases. The junction had 7 bases not matched to a gene; V was cut back by 6 bases and J by 6 bases. Germline lookup yields CDR1 ENHRY and CDR2 SYGVKD. This CDR3 is 14 amino acids long. The CDR3 nucleotides are TGTGCCATCAGCGGAGGACTAGGTGCCGGGGAGCTGTTTTTT. This codes for CAISGGLGAGELFF.

This clonotype was detected ten times or more. The chain links TRBV4-1 to TRBJ2-7; D is perhaps TRBD2 (6 bases). The CDR3 loop spans 14 amino acids. Trimming took 0 bases from V and 4 from J, leaving 10 bases between them. Germline V CDR1 and CDR2: MGHRA, YSYEKL. DNA of the CDR3: TGCGCCAGCAGCCAAGAGTCGGGGGATTACGAGCAGTACTTC. Translated: CASSQESGDYEQYF.

This clonotype was observed at least ten times. The V gene is TRBV20-1, the J gene TRBJ2-5; weak D call: TRBD2 (7 bases). CDR1 DFQATT and CDR2 SNEGSKA come from the germline V gene (reference sequence). The CDR3 has 14 residues. V was clipped by 6 bases and J by 2 bases, with 16 bases between them. The CDR3 DNA follows: TGCAGTGCCCGGGACGGGGGGCTACAAGAGACCCAGTACTTC. As protein: CSARDGGLQETQYF.

This clonotype was recorded at least ten times. V is TRBV20-1 and J is TRBJ1-2; the D gene is possibly TRBD1 (6 bases). There are 15 residues in the CDR3. Germline CDR1 DFQATT, CDR2 SNEGSKA (reference sequence). The V gene lost 1 base and the J gene lost 4 bases, with 16 bases spanning the gap. This CDR3 is CSARGLDSEAYGYTF. The CDR3 DNA reads as TGCAGTGCTAGAGGTCTGGACAGCGAGGCCTATGGCTACACCTTC.

This clonotype was counted ten times or more. The rearrangement joins TRBV7-8 to TRBJ2-7; possible D gene TRBD2, 6 bases. Germline V gives CDR1 SGHVS, CDR2 FQNEAQ. V lost 3 bases, J lost 3 bases, and 9 bases lay in between. The CDR3 extends over 13 amino acids. CDR3 in DNA: TGTGCCAGCAGCTTTGGAGGGGACTACGAGCAGTACTTC. Translation gives CASSFGGDYEQYF. Full variable domain (missing parts from reference TRBV7-8 and TRBJ2-7): GAGVSQSPRYKVAKRGQDVALRCDPISGHVSLFWYQQALGQGPEFLTYFQNEAQLDKSGLPSDRFFAERPEGSVSTLKIQRTQQEDSAVYLCASSFGGDYEQYFGPGTRLTVT.

The J gene is TRBJ1-1, the V gene TRBV29-1; tentative D call: TRBD1 (6 bases). This CDR3 region has 11 residues. The germline CDR1 and CDR2 sequences are SQVTM and ANQGSEA. Trimming stripped 8 bases from V and 5 bases from J, with 12 bases between. CDR3 coding DNA: TGCAGCAGTACAAGGGGGACTGAAGCTTTCTTT. As protein: CSSTRGTEAFF.

This clonotype was picked up a small number of times. This sequence joins TRBV6-6 and TRBJ2-5, with a possible D match to TRBD1 (6 bases). Germline V gene sequence: CDR1 MNHNY, CDR2 SVGAGI (reference sequence). The germline V and J ends were trimmed by 0 bases and 2 bases, with 7 bases remaining between them. The CDR3 runs to 14 residues. Written as DNA, the CDR3 is TGTGCCAGCAGTTACTCGGGGACACAAGAGACCCAGTACTTC. Translated, it gives CASSYSGTQETQYF.

This clonotype came up a few times. The chain carries TRBV3-1 and TRBJ2-5; possibly TRBD2 for D (5 bases). With 3 bases removed from V and 5 bases from J, the gap between germline ends came to 13 bases. The germline CDR1 and CDR2 sequences are LGHDT and YNNKEL (reference sequence). This CDR3 has 14 residues. The CDR3 DNA is TGTGCCAGCAGCCAGTATAGCGCGACGGAGACCCAGTACTTC. This encodes CASSQYSATETQYF.

Many counts were recorded for this clonotype. CDR3 DNA: TGTGCCAGCAGCTCACAAAGGAACACTGAAGCTTTCTTT. Translated, it gives CASSSQRNTEAFF. This chain connects TRBV7-3 to TRBJ1-1, with no clear D. V was clipped by 4 bases and J by 1 base, with 7 bases between them. CDR1 is SGHTA and CDR2 is FQGTGA in the germline V gene. This CDR3 has 13 amino acids. Full variable domain (missing parts from reference TRBV7-3 and TRBJ1-1): GAGVSQTPSNKVTEKGKYVELRCDPISGHTALYWYRQSLGQGPEFLIYFQGTGAADDSGLPNDRFFAVRPEGSVSTLKIQRTERGDSAVYLCASSSQRNTEAFFGQGTRLTVV.

This chain uses TRBV19 with TRBJ1-1; 9 bases fit TRBD1. V lost 7 bases and J lost 5; bases outside the gene matches: 8. Germline lookup yields CDR1 LNHDA and CDR2 SQIVND (reference sequence). The CDR3 is 14 residues long. CDR3 residues: CASNIQGARTEAFF. The CDR3 DNA reads as TGTGCCAGTAACATACAGGGGGCAAGAACTGAAGCTTTCTTT.

The chain carries TRBV28 and TRBJ1-2; 8 bases are shared with TRBD1. V lost 5 bases and J lost 5; bases outside the gene matches: 7. The length of the CDR3 is 14 residues. In germline, CDR1 is MDHEN, CDR2 SYDVKM. The CDR3 nucleotides read TGTGCCAGCAGTGTCAGAACAGGGGGATATGGCTACACCTTC. Protein: CASSVRTGGYGYTF.

In this sample, this clonotype turned up a few times. The gene calls are TRBV3-1 and TRBJ1-1, with D uncertain. The CDR3 spans 14 residues. Germline CDR1 and CDR2: LGHDT and YNNKEL (reference sequence). V shed 4 bases and J shed 1 base, with 10 bases lying between them. CDR3 nucleotides: TGTGCCAGCAGCCTGAGGGTAAAGAACACTGAAGCTTTCTTT. It encodes CASSLRVKNTEAFF.

This chain uses TRBV2 with TRBJ2-7; a weak D match, TRBD2 (5 bases). The CDR3 length is 12 residues. V was trimmed by 3 bases and J by 12 bases, leaving 15 bases between them. The germline V gene encodes CDR1 SNHLY and CDR2 FYNNEI. The CDR3 coding sequence is TGTGCCAGCAGTGATTTGGGGAGTCGAACGTACTTC. Translation: CASSDLGSRTYF.

This clonotype was counted ten times or more. The chain employs TRBV7-8 and TRBJ1-6, with D hard to call. This CDR3 comprises 15 residues. Trimming removed 0 bases at V and 3 bases at J, with 6 bases between. Germline V CDR1 and CDR2: SGHVS, FQNEAQ. CDR3 in amino acids: CASSLATLYNSPLHF. Written as DNA, the CDR3 is TGTGCCAGCAGCTTAGCGACACTCTATAATTCACCCCTCCACTTT.

The chain has TRBV6-6 and TRBJ1-1; perhaps TRBD1 as D (5 bases). The CDR3 covers 16 residues. V lost 2 bases and J lost 8, with 21 bases in between. Germline CDR1 is MNHNY and CDR2 is SVGAGI (reference sequence). CDR3 protein: CASSYLPGEETVEAFF. CDR3 nucleotides: TGTGCCAGCAGTTACCTCCCGGGAGAGGAGACAGTCGAAGCTTTCTTT.

This clonotype was detected many times. The rearrangement uses TRBV7-2 and TRBJ2-7; D might be TRBD2 (5 bases). The CDR3 sequence is 13 residues long. Looked up from germline, CDR1 is SGHTA and CDR2 is FQGNSA. The germline V and J ends were trimmed by 0 bases and 7 bases, with 10 bases remaining between them. The CDR3 sequence is CASSLAFGEEQYF. In nucleotides, the CDR3 is TGTGCCAGCAGCTTAGCTTTCGGGGAGGAGCAGTACTTC.

This clonotype was observed a single time. The chain employs TRBV7-4 and TRBJ2-2; 10 bases are a match to TRBD2. Germline V gives CDR1 SGHVT, CDR2 SQSDAQ. The CDR3 consists of 16 residues. J lost 4 bases, V lost 5 bases, and 7 bases had no gene match. CDR3 nucleotides: TGTGCCAGCAGCCCGACCGGGACTAGCGTCACCGGGGAGCTGTTTTTT. Its translation: CASSPTGTSVTGELFF.

This clonotype was detected ten times or more. The chain combines TRBV15 with TRBJ2-5; D is undetermined. The CDR3 contains 12 residues. The germline V gene encodes CDR1 LNHNV and CDR2 YYDKDF (reference sequence). Deletions cut 0 bases from V and 4 bases from J, with 3 bases between. CDR3 loop: CATSRDLETQYF. CDR3 nucleotide sequence: TGTGCCACCAGCAGAGATTTAGAGACCCAGTACTTC.